One sample yielded the 7 T cell receptor beta chains listed below, sequenced in a study of patients and donors after allogeneic stem cell transplantation. TCRdb analysed the RT-PCR reads with MiXCR anew, one entry per CDR3 protein. The table has some 160,000 distinct CDR3 sequences, roughly 22% seen once. The sequenced sample consisted of blood, either unsorted or a sorted T cell fraction (not recorded which). These TCRs come from a human donor who was either an allogeneic HSCT recipient or a stem cell or donor lymphocyte infusion donor (not recorded which). It is not recorded whose cells these are; they may come from a transplant donor.

The table lists this clonotype with many counts. The chain carries TRBV14 and TRBJ1-1; D remains unclear. CDR3 length: 13 amino acids. Trimming took off 7 bases at V and 0 bases at J, with 9 bases between the two ends. Germline loops: CDR1 SGHDN, CDR2 FVKESK. This CDR3 is CASNQDVNTEAFF. The CDR3 DNA reads TGTGCCAGCAACCAGGACGTGAACACTGAAGCTTTCTTT.

The CDR3 DNA reads TGTGCCAGCAAGCGAACAGGTGCTTACGAGCAGTACTTC. Amino acid sequence: CASKRTGAYEQYF. The rearrangement uses TRBV6-5 and TRBJ2-7; D might be TRBD1 (5 bases). The CDR3 loop spans 13 amino acids. The germline gives CDR1 MNHEY, CDR2 SVGAGI. Trimming took 7 bases from V and 4 from J, leaving 14 bases between them.

The chain links TRBV11-3 to TRBJ2-3; 8 bases line up with TRBD1. Germline CDR1 and CDR2: SGHNT and YENEEA. The CDR3 runs 16 residues. Trimming removed 4 bases from V and 4 bases from J; junction bases left unmatched: 10. CDR3 residues: CASSYPTGDRSDTQYF. The CDR3 DNA sequence: TGTGCCAGCAGCTATCCGACAGGGGACAGGTCAGATACGCAGTATTTT. The full variable domain, rest sourced from reference TRBV11-3 and TRBJ2-3, is EAGVVQSPRYKIIEKKQPVAFWCNPISGHNTLYWYLQNLGQGPELLIRYENEEAVDDSQLPKDRFSAERLKGVDSTLKIQPAELGDSAVYLCASSYPTGDRSDTQYFGPGTRLTVL.

This clonotype was found many times. The CDR3 DNA reads TGCGCCAGCAGCACCGGGTTCTTCCAGGGCACCCTCCACTTT. It yields the protein CASSTGFFQGTLHF. The genes are TRBV5-1 and TRBJ1-6; D perhaps matches TRBD1 (5 bases). The length of the CDR3 is 14 residues. Per germline, CDR1 SGHRS and CDR2 YFSETQ. V lost 4 bases and J lost 14, with 19 bases in between.

This rearrangement joins TRBV20-1 to TRBJ1-1; 8 bases agree with TRBD1. This CDR3 is 14 amino acids long. V gave up 3 bases and J gave up 3 bases; unmatched junction bases: 6. Germline V gene lookup returns CDR1 DFQATT and CDR2 SNEGSKA (reference sequence). The chain's CDR3 is CSARPTGGDTEAFF. The CDR3, as DNA: TGCAGTGCTAGGCCCACAGGGGGGGACACTGAAGCTTTCTTT.

The V gene is TRBV12-3 or TRBV12-4, the J gene TRBJ2-1; TRBD2 agrees at 7 bases. The CDR3 sequence is 14 residues long. With V trimmed by 5 bases and J by 7 bases, 8 bases remained unmatched. The CDR3 spells CASSGEGGLNEQFF. CDR3 in DNA: TGTGCCAGCAGTGGGGAGGGAGGATTAAATGAGCAGTTCTTC.

This clonotype was counted between two and nine times. This chain uses TRBV27 with TRBJ2-2; D possibly uses TRBD1 or TRBD2 (6 bases each). The germline CDR1 and CDR2 sequences are MNHEY and SMNVEV (reference sequence). V lost 0 bases and J 6 bases, leaving 11 bases between the germline ends. The CDR3 has 15 residues. The CDR3 nucleotides read TGTGCCAGCAGTTTATCGTTTAGGGGGGCCGGGGAGCTGTTTTTT. Its translation: CASSLSFRGAGELFF.